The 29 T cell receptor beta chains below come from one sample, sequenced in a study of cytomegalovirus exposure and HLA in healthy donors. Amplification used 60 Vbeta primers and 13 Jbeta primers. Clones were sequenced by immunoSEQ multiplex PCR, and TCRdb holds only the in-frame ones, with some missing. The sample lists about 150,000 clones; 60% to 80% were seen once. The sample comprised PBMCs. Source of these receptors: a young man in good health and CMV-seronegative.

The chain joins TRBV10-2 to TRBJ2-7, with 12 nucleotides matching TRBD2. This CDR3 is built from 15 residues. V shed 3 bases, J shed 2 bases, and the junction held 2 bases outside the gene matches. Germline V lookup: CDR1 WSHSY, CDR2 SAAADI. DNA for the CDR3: TGCGCCAGCAGTGACCCTAGCGGGAGGGCCTACGAGCAGTACTTC. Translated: CASSDPSGRAYEQYF.

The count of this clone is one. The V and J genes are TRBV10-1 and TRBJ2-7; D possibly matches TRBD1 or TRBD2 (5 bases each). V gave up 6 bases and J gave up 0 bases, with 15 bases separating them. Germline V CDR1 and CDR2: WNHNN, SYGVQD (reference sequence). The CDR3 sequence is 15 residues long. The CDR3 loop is CASSEGPGSSYEQYF. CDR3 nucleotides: TGCGCCAGCAGCGAGGGACCTGGGAGCTCCTACGAGCAGTACTTC.

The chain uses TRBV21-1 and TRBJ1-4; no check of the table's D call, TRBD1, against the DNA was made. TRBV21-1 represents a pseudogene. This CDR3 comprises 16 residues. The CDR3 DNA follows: TGTGCCAGCAGACCCCGGGACAGGGGGCGCCGGGAAAAACTGTTTTTT. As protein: CASRPRDRGRREKLFF.

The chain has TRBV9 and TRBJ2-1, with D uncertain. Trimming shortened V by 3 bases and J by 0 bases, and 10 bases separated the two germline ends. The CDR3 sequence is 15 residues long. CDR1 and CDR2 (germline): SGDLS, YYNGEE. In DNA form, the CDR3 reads TGTGCCAGCAGCGACCGAGTACCCTCCTACAATGAGCAGTTCTTC. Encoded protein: CASSDRVPSYNEQFF. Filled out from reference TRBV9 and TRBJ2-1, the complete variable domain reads DSGVTQTPKHLITATGQRVTLRCSPRSGDLSVYWYQQSLDQGLQFLIQYYNGEERAKGNILERFSAQQFPDLHSELNLSSLELGDSALYFCASSDRVPSYNEQFFGPGTRLTVL.

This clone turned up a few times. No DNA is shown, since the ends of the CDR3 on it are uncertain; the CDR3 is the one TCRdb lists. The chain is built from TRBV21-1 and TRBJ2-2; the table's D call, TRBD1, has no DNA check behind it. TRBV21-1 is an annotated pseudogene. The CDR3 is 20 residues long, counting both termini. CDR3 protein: CASSKVGQGTFHELTGELFF.

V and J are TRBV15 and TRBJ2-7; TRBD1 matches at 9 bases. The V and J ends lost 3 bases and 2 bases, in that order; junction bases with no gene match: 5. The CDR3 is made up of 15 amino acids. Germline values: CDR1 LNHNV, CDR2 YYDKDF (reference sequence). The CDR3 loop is CATSSGTGSPYEQYF. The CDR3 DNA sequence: TGTGCCACCAGCAGCGGGACAGGGTCACCCTACGAGCAGTACTTC.

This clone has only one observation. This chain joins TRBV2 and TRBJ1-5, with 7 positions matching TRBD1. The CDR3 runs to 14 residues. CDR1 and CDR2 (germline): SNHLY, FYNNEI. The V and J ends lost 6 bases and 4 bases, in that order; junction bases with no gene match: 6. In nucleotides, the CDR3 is TGTGCCAGCAGCCCCTGGGACAGTAATCAGCCCCAGCATTTT. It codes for CASSPWDSNQPQHF.

CDR3 sequence: CSVPGTSGLPDTQYF. The CDR3 bases are TGCAGCGTCCCCGGGACTAGCGGGTTGCCCGATACGCAGTATTTT. J is TRBJ2-3 and V is TRBV29-1, with 12 nucleotides matching TRBD2. The V segment lost 6 bases and the J segment 6 bases; nucleotides outside the gene matches: 10. The CDR3 is 15 residues long. The germline V gene encodes CDR1 SQVTM and CDR2 ANQGSEA.

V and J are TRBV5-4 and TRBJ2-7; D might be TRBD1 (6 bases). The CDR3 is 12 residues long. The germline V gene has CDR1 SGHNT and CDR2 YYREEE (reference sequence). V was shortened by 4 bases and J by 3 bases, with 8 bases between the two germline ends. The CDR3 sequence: CASSRDNYEQYF. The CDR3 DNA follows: TGTGCCAGCAGCCGGGACAACTACGAGCAGTACTTC.

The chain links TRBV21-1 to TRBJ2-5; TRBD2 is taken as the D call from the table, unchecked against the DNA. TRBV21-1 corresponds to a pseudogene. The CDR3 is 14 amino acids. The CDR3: CASSKVEAEETQYF. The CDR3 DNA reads TGTGCCAGCAGCAAAGTTGAAGCGGAAGAGACCCAGTACTTC.

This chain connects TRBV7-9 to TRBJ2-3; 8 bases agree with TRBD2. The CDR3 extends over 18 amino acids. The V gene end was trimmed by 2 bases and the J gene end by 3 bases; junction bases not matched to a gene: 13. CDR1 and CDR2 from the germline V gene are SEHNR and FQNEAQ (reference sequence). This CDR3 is CASSLWAGGPYMTDTQYF. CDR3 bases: TGTGCCAGCAGCTTATGGGCGGGAGGACCCTATATGACAGATACGCAGTATTTT.

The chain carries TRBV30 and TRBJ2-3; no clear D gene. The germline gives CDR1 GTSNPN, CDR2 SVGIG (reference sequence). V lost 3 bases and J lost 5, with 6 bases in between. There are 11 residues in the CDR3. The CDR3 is CAWSMRDTQYF. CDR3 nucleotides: TGTGCCTGGAGCATGAGAGATACGCAGTATTTT.

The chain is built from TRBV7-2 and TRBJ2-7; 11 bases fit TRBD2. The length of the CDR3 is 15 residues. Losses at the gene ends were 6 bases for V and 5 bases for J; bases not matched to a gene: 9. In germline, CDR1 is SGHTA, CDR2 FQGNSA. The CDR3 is CASSLTSGTLNEQYF. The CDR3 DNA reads TGTGCCAGCAGTTTGACTAGCGGGACCCTGAACGAGCAGTACTTC.

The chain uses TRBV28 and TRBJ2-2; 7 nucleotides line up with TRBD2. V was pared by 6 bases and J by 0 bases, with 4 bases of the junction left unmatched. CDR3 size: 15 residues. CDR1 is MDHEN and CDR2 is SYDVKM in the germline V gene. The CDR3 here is CASRQRGTNTGELFF. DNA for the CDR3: TGTGCCAGCAGGCAGCGGGGCACGAACACCGGGGAGCTGTTTTTT.

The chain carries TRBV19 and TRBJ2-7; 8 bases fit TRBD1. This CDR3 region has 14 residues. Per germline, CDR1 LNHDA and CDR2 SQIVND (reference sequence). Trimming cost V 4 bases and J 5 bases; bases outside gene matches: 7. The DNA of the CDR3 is TGTGCCAGTAGTACCCGGACAGGGTGGAACGAGCAGTACTTC. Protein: CASSTRTGWNEQYF.

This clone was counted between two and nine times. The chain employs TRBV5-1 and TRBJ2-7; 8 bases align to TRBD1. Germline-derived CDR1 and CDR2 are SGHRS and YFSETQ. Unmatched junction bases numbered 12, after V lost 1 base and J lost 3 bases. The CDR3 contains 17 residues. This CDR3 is CASSLLSFGQGFYEQYF. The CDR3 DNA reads TGCGCCAGCAGCTTGCTTAGTTTTGGACAGGGATTCTACGAGCAGTACTTC.

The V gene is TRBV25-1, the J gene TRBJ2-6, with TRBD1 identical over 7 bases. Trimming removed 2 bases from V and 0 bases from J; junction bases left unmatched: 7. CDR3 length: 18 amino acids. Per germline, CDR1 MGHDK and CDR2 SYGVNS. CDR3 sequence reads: CASSETTGYRSGANVLTF. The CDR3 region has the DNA TGTGCCAGCAGTGAAACGACAGGGTACCGCTCTGGGGCCAACGTCCTGACTTTC.

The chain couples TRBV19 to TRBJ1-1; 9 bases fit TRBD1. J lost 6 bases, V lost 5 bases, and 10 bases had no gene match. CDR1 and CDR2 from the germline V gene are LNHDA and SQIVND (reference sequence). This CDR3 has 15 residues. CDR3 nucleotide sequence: TGTGCCAGTAGTCCTTCCGGGACAGGGAAATCTGAAGCTTTCTTT. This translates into CASSPSGTGKSEAFF. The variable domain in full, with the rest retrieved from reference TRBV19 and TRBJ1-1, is DGGITQSPKYLFRKEGQNVTLSCEQNLNHDAMYWYRQDPGQGLRLIYYSQIVNDFQKGDIAEGYSVSREKKESFPLTVTSAQKNPTAFYLCASSPSGTGKSEAFFGQGTRLTVV.

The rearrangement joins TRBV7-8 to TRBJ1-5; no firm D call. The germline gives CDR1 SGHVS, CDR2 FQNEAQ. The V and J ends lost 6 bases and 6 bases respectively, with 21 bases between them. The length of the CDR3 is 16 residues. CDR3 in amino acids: CASSPTRGGRGQPQHF. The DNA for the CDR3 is TGTGCCAGCAGTCCTACGCGGGGAGGTCGAGGTCAGCCCCAGCATTTT. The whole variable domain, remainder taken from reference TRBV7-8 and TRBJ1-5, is GAGVSQSPRYKVAKRGQDVALRCDPISGHVSLFWYQQALGQGPEFLTYFQNEAQLDKSGLPSDRFFAERPEGSVSTLKIQRTQQEDSAVYLCASSPTRGGRGQPQHFGDGTRLSIL.

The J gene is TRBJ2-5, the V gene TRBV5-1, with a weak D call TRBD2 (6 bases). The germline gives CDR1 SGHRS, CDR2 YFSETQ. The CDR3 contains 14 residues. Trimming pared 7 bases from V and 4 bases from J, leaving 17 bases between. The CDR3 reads CASDSGLGGETQYF. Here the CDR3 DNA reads TGCGCCAGCGACTCCGGACTGGGGGGAGAGACCCAGTACTTC.

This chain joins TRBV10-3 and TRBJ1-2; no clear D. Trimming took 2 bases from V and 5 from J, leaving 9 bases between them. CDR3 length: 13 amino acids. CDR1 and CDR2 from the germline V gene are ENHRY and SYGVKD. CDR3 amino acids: CAISEEPRYGYTF. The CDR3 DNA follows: TGTGCCATCAGTGAGGAACCTAGATATGGCTACACCTTC.

CDR3 DNA: TGCGCCAGCAGCTTCCTCCCAGGGGAGACCCAGTACTTC. This translates into CASSFLPGETQYF. The chain links TRBV5-1 to TRBJ2-5, with a tentative D call TRBD1 (5 bases). The CDR3 is made up of 13 amino acids. The V end lost 2 bases, the J end lost 5 bases, and 10 bases lay between the germline ends. Germline V gene lookup returns CDR1 SGHRS and CDR2 YFSETQ.

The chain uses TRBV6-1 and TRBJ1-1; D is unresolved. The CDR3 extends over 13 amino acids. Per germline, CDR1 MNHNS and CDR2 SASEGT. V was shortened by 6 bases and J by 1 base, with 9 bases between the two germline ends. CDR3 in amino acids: CASRFRGNTEAFF. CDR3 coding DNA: TGTGCCAGCAGGTTTAGAGGGAACACTGAAGCTTTCTTT.

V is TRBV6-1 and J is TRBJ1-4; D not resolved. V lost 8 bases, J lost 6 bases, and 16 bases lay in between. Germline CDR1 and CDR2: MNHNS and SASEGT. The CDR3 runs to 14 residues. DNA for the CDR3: TGTGCCAGCCGAGGCGTGGGGAGGGATGAAAAACTGTTTTTT. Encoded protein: CASRGVGRDEKLFF.

This CDR3 reads CASSGRGATDTQYF. Here the CDR3 DNA reads TGTGCCAGCAGCGGGAGGGGGGCCACAGATACGCAGTATTTT. The chain carries TRBV28 and TRBJ2-3; 8 nucleotides agree with TRBD2. V lost 6 bases, J lost 2 bases, and 4 bases stayed unmatched. The V gene's germline CDR1 is MDHEN and CDR2 SYDVKM. The CDR3 runs to 14 residues.

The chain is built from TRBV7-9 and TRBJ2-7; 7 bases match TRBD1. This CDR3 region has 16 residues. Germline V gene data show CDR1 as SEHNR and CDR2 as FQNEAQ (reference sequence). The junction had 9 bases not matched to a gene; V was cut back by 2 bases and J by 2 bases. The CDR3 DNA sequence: TGTGCCAGCAGCTTATACTATGGGACAGACACCTACGAGCAGTACTTC. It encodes CASSLYYGTDTYEQYF.

As DNA, the CDR3 is TGTGCCAGCAGCCAAGATGGGAACAGGGGGCAGGAGGCTTTCTTT. Translation: CASSQDGNRGQEAFF. This chain uses TRBV14 with TRBJ1-1; 9 bases fit TRBD1. CDR3 size: 15 residues. Germline V CDR1 and CDR2: SGHDN, FVKESK. The trim removed 0 bases at V and 11 bases at J, leaving 10 bases unmatched.

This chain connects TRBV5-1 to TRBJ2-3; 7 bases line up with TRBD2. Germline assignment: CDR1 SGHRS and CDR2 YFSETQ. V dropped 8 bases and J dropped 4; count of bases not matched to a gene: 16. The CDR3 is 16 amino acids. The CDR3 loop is CASWGGAGVFADTQYF. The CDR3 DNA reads TGCGCCAGTTGGGGAGGGGCGGGAGTTTTTGCAGATACGCAGTATTTT.

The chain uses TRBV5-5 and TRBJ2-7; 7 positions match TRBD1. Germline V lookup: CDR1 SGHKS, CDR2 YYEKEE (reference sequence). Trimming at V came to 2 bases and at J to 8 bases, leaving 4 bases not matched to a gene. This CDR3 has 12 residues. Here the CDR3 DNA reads TGTGCCAGCAGCTTTGGACAGGTTCAGCAGTACTTC. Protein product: CASSFGQVQQYF.